Here is one T cell receptor beta chain with its context. This record belongs to a study of T cell changes during pregnancy in multiple sclerosis. Method: immunoSEQ multiplex PCR; TCRdb's copy keeps in-frame clones and lacks some. The sample has 35,000 to 40,000 clones, about 88% seen once. V was clipped by 8 bases and J by 2 bases, with 13 bases between them. The CDR3 is 13 amino acids. Germline V gene lookup returns CDR1 MDHEN and CDR2 SYDVKM. The receptor was isolated from a female donor in good health, enrolled as a control in a pregnancy study. The sample in question was peripheral blood, obtained in the third trimester of pregnancy. This chain connects TRBV28 to TRBJ2-7, with a possible D match to TRBD1 (5 bases). CDR3 sequence: CASEATATYEQYF. CDR3 in DNA: TGTGCCAGCGAAGCGACAGCCACCTACGAGCAGTACTTC. Variable domain in full (rest from reference TRBV28 and TRBJ2-7): DVKVTQSSRYLVKRTGEKVFLECVQDMDHENMFWYRQDPGLGLRLIYFSYDVKMKEKGDIPEGYSVSREKKERFSLILESASTNQTSMYLCASEATATYEQYFGPGTRLTVT.